These T cell receptor beta chains were read from a single sample in a study of T cell responses to AZD1222 COVID-19 vaccine. The table came from immunoSEQ multiplex PCR; TCRdb's copy has only in-frame clones and leaves some out. The profile shows approximately 110,000 clones, just over 85% of them singletons. The specimen comprised peripheral blood, sampled on day 0 of AZD1222 vaccination. Receptor source: an adult in good health. The CDR3 runs from the conserved cysteine through the conserved F or W. The order of the fields is clone size, D gene, J gene, V gene, CDR3 DNA, CDR3 protein. The D gene is left open where the match is weak. Clone size is stated in some rows and not others, as once, few, many or a class when expanded.

clone size: NA; D gene: NA; J gene: TRBJ1-3; V gene: TRBV7-6; CDR3 DNA: TGTGCCAGCAGTCGAGGGGCTGGAAACACCATATATTTT; CDR3 protein: CASSRGAGNTIYF
clone size: once; D gene: NA; J gene: TRBJ2-2; V gene: TRBV19; CDR3 DNA: TGTGCCAGTAGTATGATCCGGGAATCACGTTCGGGCACCGGGGAGCTGTTTTTT; CDR3 protein: CASSMIRESRSGTGELFF
clone size: NA; D gene: TRBD2; J gene: TRBJ2-3; V gene: TRBV20-1; CDR3 DNA: TGCAGTGCTAGTAGCCGGGAGGGCGGCACAGATACGCAGTATTTT; CDR3 protein: CSASSREGGTDTQYF
clone size: NA; D gene: TRBD1; J gene: TRBJ1-1; V gene: TRBV19; CDR3 DNA: TGTGCCAGTAGCTGGGACAGAGCGAACACTGAAGCTTTCTTT; CDR3 protein: CASSWDRANTEAFF
clone size: NA; D gene: TRBD1; J gene: TRBJ2-2; V gene: TRBV7-8; CDR3 DNA: TGTGCCAGCAGCCGGACCGGGACAGGGGATACCGGGGAGCTGTTTTTT; CDR3 protein: CASSRTGTGDTGELFF
clone size: NA; D gene: TRBD1; J gene: TRBJ1-2; V gene: TRBV28; CDR3 DNA: TGTGCCAGTCAGACAGGGGGCCGTGGCTACACCTTC; CDR3 protein: CASQTGGRGYTF
clone size: NA; D gene: NA; J gene: TRBJ2-1; V gene: TRBV5-4; CDR3 DNA: TGTGCCAGCAGCTCACAGGGGGGGACGGATGAGCAGTTCTTC; CDR3 protein: CASSSQGGTDEQFF
clone size: NA; D gene: NA; J gene: TRBJ2-1; V gene: TRBV30; CDR3 DNA: TGTGCCTGGAGTTGGGCCAGCATCAATGAGCAGTTCTTC; CDR3 protein: CAWSWASINEQFF
clone size: NA; D gene: NA; J gene: TRBJ1-2; V gene: TRBV5-6; CDR3 DNA: TGTGCCAGCAGCTTGGCGGGGGGGCGGTATGGCTACACCTTC; CDR3 protein: CASSLAGGRYGYTF
clone size: NA; D gene: NA; J gene: TRBJ2-3; V gene: TRBV28; CDR3 DNA: TGTGCCAGCAGTTTTCGCAGGGCGGCAGATACGCAGTATTTT; CDR3 protein: CASSFRRAADTQYF
clone size: NA; D gene: TRBD2; J gene: TRBJ2-5; V gene: TRBV24-1; CDR3 DNA: TGTGCCACCAGTTCCACGAGCGGGAGGGCCCGCAGGGAGACCCAGTACTTC; CDR3 protein: CATSSTSGRARRETQYF
clone size: few; D gene: NA; J gene: TRBJ2-1; V gene: TRBV19; CDR3 DNA: TGTGCCAGTAGTATGGGGGCCGATGAGCAGTTCTTC; CDR3 protein: CASSMGADEQFF
clone size: NA; D gene: NA; J gene: TRBJ1-2; V gene: TRBV6-5; CDR3 DNA: TGTGCCAGCACCTCTGGTGGGGTGGAGAGCTATGGCTACACCTTC; CDR3 protein: CASTSGGVESYGYTF
clone size: once; D gene: TRBD1; J gene: TRBJ1-2; V gene: TRBV6-5; CDR3 DNA: TGTGCCAGCAACCAGGGGGCTCAGGGCTATGGCTACACCTTC; CDR3 protein: CASNQGAQGYGYTF
clone size: few; D gene: TRBD1; J gene: TRBJ1-2; V gene: TRBV10-3; CDR3 DNA: TGTGCCATCCTAAGCCAGCCAGGGGGCGAAGCTAACTATGGCTACACCTTC; CDR3 protein: CAILSQPGGEANYGYTF
clone size: NA; D gene: NA; J gene: TRBJ2-7; V gene: TRBV11-2; CDR3 DNA: TGTGCCAGCAGCTTAGCGAACTACGAGCAGTACTTC; CDR3 protein: CASSLANYEQYF
clone size: NA; D gene: TRBD1; J gene: TRBJ1-1; V gene: TRBV7-9; CDR3 DNA: TGTGCCAGCAGCTTAGGGACAGGGAACACTGAAGCTTTCTTT; CDR3 protein: CASSLGTGNTEAFF
clone size: NA; D gene: NA; J gene: TRBJ2-5; V gene: TRBV3-1/TRBV3-2; CDR3 DNA: TGTGCCAGCAGCACGCGTCGGGACATCCAAGAGACCCAGTACTTC; CDR3 protein: CASSTRRDIQETQYF
clone size: NA; D gene: NA; J gene: TRBJ2-7; V gene: TRBV9; CDR3 DNA: TGTGCCAGCAGCGAGGGGTCCATAGGGGAGCAGTACTTC; CDR3 protein: CASSEGSIGEQYF
clone size: NA; D gene: TRBD1; J gene: TRBJ1-5; V gene: TRBV28; CDR3 DNA: TGTGCCAGCAGGTGGACAGGGCCCGTTCCCCAGCATTTT; CDR3 protein: CASRWTGPVPQHF
clone size: NA; D gene: TRBD1; J gene: TRBJ1-5; V gene: TRBV19; CDR3 DNA: TGTGCCAGTAGTTCCCCCCGGACAGGCATTCAGCCCCAGCATTTT; CDR3 protein: CASSSPRTGIQPQHF
clone size: NA; D gene: NA; J gene: TRBJ1-3; V gene: TRBV28; CDR3 DNA: TGTGCCAGCAGTCCGCCCCCGGGGTCTGGAAACACCATATATTTT; CDR3 protein: CASSPPPGSGNTIYF
clone size: NA; D gene: TRBD1; J gene: TRBJ2-7; V gene: TRBV6-5; CDR3 DNA: TGTGCCAGCAGTTACTCAGGACAGGACTGGGACGAGCAGTACTTC; CDR3 protein: CASSYSGQDWDEQYF
clone size: NA; D gene: TRBD2; J gene: TRBJ2-7; V gene: TRBV10-1; CDR3 DNA: TGCGCCAGCAGTTCCCTTGGGCTAGCGGGAAACTACGAGCAGTACTTC; CDR3 protein: CASSSLGLAGNYEQYF
clone size: NA; D gene: NA; J gene: TRBJ2-1; V gene: TRBV5-5; CDR3 DNA: TGTGCCAGTTCCCTCCCGGTCCTCAATGAGCAGTTCTTC; CDR3 protein: CASSLPVLNEQFF
clone size: NA; D gene: TRBD1; J gene: TRBJ1-1; V gene: TRBV28; CDR3 DNA: TGTGCCAGTTATCCGACCGGGACAGGGAGGACTGAAGCTTTCTTT; CDR3 protein: CASYPTGTGRTEAFF
clone size: NA; D gene: NA; J gene: TRBJ2-3; V gene: TRBV19; CDR3 DNA: TGTGCCAGTAGTTCACTAGCCTTGGATACGCAGTATTTT; CDR3 protein: CASSSLALDTQYF
clone size: few; D gene: NA; J gene: TRBJ2-1; V gene: TRBV21-1; CDR3 DNA: TGTGCCAGCCCCGGGACAGGGACCTACAATGAGCAGTTCTTC; CDR3 protein: CASPGTGTYNEQFF
clone size: NA; D gene: NA; J gene: TRBJ1-1; V gene: TRBV2; CDR3 DNA: TGTGCCAGCAGTGAAGCTCGGACGTGGAACACTGAAGCTTTCTTT; CDR3 protein: CASSEARTWNTEAFF
clone size: NA; D gene: NA; J gene: TRBJ1-2; V gene: TRBV28; CDR3 DNA: TGTGCCAGCAGTTGGAATGGCTACACCTTC; CDR3 protein: CASSWNGYTF
clone size: few; D gene: NA; J gene: TRBJ2-7; V gene: TRBV11-3; CDR3 DNA: TGTGCCAGCAGTTCCGGGCCGAGGGCCTCCTACGAGCAGTACTTC; CDR3 protein: CASSSGPRASYEQYF
clone size: NA; D gene: NA; J gene: TRBJ2-3; V gene: TRBV6-4; CDR3 DNA: TGTGCCAGCAGTGAGCAGAGTAGCACAGATACGCAGTATTTT; CDR3 protein: CASSEQSSTDTQYF
clone size: NA; D gene: TRBD2; J gene: TRBJ2-1; V gene: TRBV4-1; CDR3 DNA: TGCGCCAGCAGCCAGCGAGGTAGCGGGAGAATCAATGAGCAGTTCTTC; CDR3 protein: CASSQRGSGRINEQFF
clone size: NA; D gene: NA; J gene: TRBJ1-2; V gene: TRBV5-1; CDR3 DNA: TGCGCCAGCAGCTTTGGGAGTAACTATGGCTACACCTTC; CDR3 protein: CASSFGSNYGYTF
clone size: NA; D gene: NA; J gene: TRBJ2-1; V gene: TRBV5-1; CDR3 DNA: TGCGCCAGCAGTCAGACGGCAAGCTCCTACAATGAGCAGTTCTTC; CDR3 protein: CASSQTASSYNEQFF
clone size: NA; D gene: TRBD1; J gene: TRBJ1-1; V gene: TRBV28; CDR3 DNA: TGTGCCAGCGTTCCGTGGCAGGGGGCGGAAGCTTTCTTT; CDR3 protein: CASVPWQGAEAFF
clone size: NA; D gene: NA; J gene: TRBJ2-1; V gene: TRBV7-9; CDR3 DNA: TGTGCCAGCACCCCCCTGGGAGGCTCCTACAATGAGCAGTTCTTC; CDR3 protein: CASTPLGGSYNEQFF
clone size: once; D gene: NA; J gene: TRBJ1-6; V gene: TRBV14; CDR3 DNA: TGTGCCAGCAGCCCCACAGGAAATAATTCACCCCTCCACTTT; CDR3 protein: CASSPTGNNSPLHF
clone size: NA; D gene: TRBD1; J gene: TRBJ1-2; V gene: TRBV5-1; CDR3 DNA: TGCGCCAGCAGCAACCACCGGGACAGGGGTCCCAACTATGGCTACACCTTC; CDR3 protein: CASSNHRDRGPNYGYTF
clone size: NA; D gene: NA; J gene: TRBJ1-5; V gene: TRBV3-1/TRBV3-2; CDR3 DNA: TGTGCCAGCAGCCCAGAATGGGGCAATCAGCCCCAGCATTTT; CDR3 protein: CASSPEWGNQPQHF
clone size: NA; D gene: NA; J gene: TRBJ2-1; V gene: TRBV27; CDR3 DNA: TGTGCCAGCAGTTCCGCGCCGTTTCGGGGGGCCTCCTACAATGAGCAGTTCTTC; CDR3 protein: CASSSAPFRGASYNEQFF
clone size: NA; D gene: TRBD2; J gene: TRBJ2-5; V gene: TRBV3-1/TRBV3-2; CDR3 DNA: TGTGCCAGTACGGACGGGAGGGCCCTCTGGGAGACCCAGTACTTC; CDR3 protein: CASTDGRALWETQYF
clone size: NA; D gene: NA; J gene: TRBJ2-7; V gene: TRBV6-6; CDR3 DNA: TGTGCCAGCGGGGGACCGGTGGGGGAGCAGTACTTC; CDR3 protein: CASGGPVGEQYF
clone size: NA; D gene: TRBD1; J gene: TRBJ2-3; V gene: TRBV6-1; CDR3 DNA: TGTGCCAGCAGTGAAGCGTGGGACAGCCGAGATACGCAGTATTTT; CDR3 protein: CASSEAWDSRDTQYF
clone size: NA; D gene: TRBD1; J gene: TRBJ2-7; V gene: TRBV6-5; CDR3 DNA: TGTGCCAGCAGTTTAGACAGGGCAAGCTACGAGCAGTACTTC; CDR3 protein: CASSLDRASYEQYF
clone size: NA; D gene: NA; J gene: TRBJ2-1; V gene: TRBV6-5; CDR3 DNA: TGTGCCAGCACCGGACAGAACTCCTACAATGAGCAGTTCTTC; CDR3 protein: CASTGQNSYNEQFF
clone size: few; D gene: NA; J gene: TRBJ2-7; V gene: TRBV27; CDR3 DNA: TGTGCCAGCAGTTTAGTCACATCGGGCGAGCAGTACTTC; CDR3 protein: CASSLVTSGEQYF
clone size: NA; D gene: TRBD1; J gene: TRBJ2-1; V gene: TRBV2; CDR3 DNA: TGTGCCAGCAGTGAAGGGACAGGGGGGAATGAGCAGTTCTTC; CDR3 protein: CASSEGTGGNEQFF
clone size: NA; D gene: TRBD2; J gene: TRBJ2-3; V gene: TRBV15; CDR3 DNA: TGTGCCACCAGCAGAGACGCGGGACTAGCGGGAGCTCTCCGTACAGATACGCAGTATTTT; CDR3 protein: CATSRDAGLAGALRTDTQYF
clone size: NA; D gene: TRBD2; J gene: TRBJ2-1; V gene: TRBV6-2/TRBV6-3; CDR3 DNA: TGTGCCAGCAGTTACCGGGCGGGAGTAGTAGATGAGCAGTTCTTC; CDR3 protein: CASSYRAGVVDEQFF
clone size: NA; D gene: TRBD2; J gene: TRBJ2-1; V gene: TRBV19; CDR3 DNA: TGTGCCAGTAGTCCTCAGGGCGGGGGGGCCTACAATGAGCAGTTCTTC; CDR3 protein: CASSPQGGGAYNEQFF
clone size: NA; D gene: NA; J gene: TRBJ2-5; V gene: TRBV5-1; CDR3 DNA: TGCGCCAGCAGCGGGGAGACCCAGTACTTC; CDR3 protein: CASSGETQYF
clone size: once; D gene: TRBD2; J gene: TRBJ2-2; V gene: TRBV27; CDR3 DNA: TGTGCCAGCAGTTCACCGGGACTAGCGGGGTATGGCACCGGGGAGCTGTTTTTT; CDR3 protein: CASSSPGLAGYGTGELFF
clone size: NA; D gene: TRBD1; J gene: TRBJ1-2; V gene: TRBV7-9; CDR3 DNA: TGTGCCAGCAGCTATAAGACAGGGGGGACCTATGGCTACACCTTC; CDR3 protein: CASSYKTGGTYGYTF
clone size: once; D gene: NA; J gene: TRBJ2-7; V gene: TRBV29-1; CDR3 DNA: TGCAGCGTTGCCGGGGTGAGGGGCGAGCAGTACTTC; CDR3 protein: CSVAGVRGEQYF
clone size: NA; D gene: NA; J gene: TRBJ2-7; V gene: TRBV27; CDR3 DNA: TGTGCCAGCAGTTTATCGGTTCGGATACTCTACGAGCAGTACTTC; CDR3 protein: CASSLSVRILYEQYF
clone size: NA; D gene: NA; J gene: TRBJ1-1; V gene: TRBV5-1; CDR3 DNA: TGCGCCAGCAGTATTTTTGGGGTGGAGGGCACTGAAGCTTTCTTT; CDR3 protein: CASSIFGVEGTEAFF